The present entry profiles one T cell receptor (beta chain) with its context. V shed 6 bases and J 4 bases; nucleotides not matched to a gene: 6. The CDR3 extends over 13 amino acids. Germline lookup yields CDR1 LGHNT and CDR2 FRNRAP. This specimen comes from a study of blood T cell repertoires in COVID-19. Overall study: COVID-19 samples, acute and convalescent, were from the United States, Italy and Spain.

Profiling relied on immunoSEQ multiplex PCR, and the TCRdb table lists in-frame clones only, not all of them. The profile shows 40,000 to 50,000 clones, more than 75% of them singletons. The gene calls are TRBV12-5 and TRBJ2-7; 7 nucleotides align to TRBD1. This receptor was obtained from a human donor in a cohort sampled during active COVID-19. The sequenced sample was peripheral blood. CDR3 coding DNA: TGTGCTAGTGGCCGGGACAGAGAGTACGAGCAGTACTTC. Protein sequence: CASGRDREYEQYF.